Described below is a single T cell receptor beta chain sequence and its context. The data were taken from a study of blood T cell repertoires in COVID-19. This CDR3 comprises 15 residues. Germline V gene data show CDR1 as MDHEN and CDR2 as SYDVKM. Trimming removed 3 bases from V and 2 bases from J, with 13 bases in between. Sequencing used immunoSEQ multiplex PCR; TCRdb keeps in-frame clones, though not all of them. Of roughly 220,000 clones in the sample, around 82% were seen once. Sequencing was carried out using PBMCs or T cells enriched from blood (not recorded which). The chain is built from TRBV28 and TRBJ1-1; D may be TRBD1 (6 bases). This clonotype was sampled from a man aged 25-40 years with acute COVID-19. The DNA of the CDR3 is TGTGCCAGCAGTTTGTCTGGACAGATAAACACTGAAGCTTTCTTT. Protein sequence: CASSLSGQINTEAFF.